Presented here are 10 T cell receptor beta chains from one specimen sequenced in a study of T and B cells in COVID-19 patients. Multiplex PCR with BIOMED2 TRB-A/B primer pools amplified TRB rearrangements. Each CDR3 protein is one row after TCRdb ran MiXCR on the multiplex PCR reads. The sample lists around 16,000 distinct CDR3 sequences; roughly a quarter were seen once. Each TRB amplification used roughly 240-550 ng of genomic DNA from blood. The sequencing input was blood. These receptors originate from a human donor who had recovered from COVID-19.

This clonotype is medium-sized within its sample. The chain carries TRBV13 and TRBJ2-1; tentatively, D is TRBD2 (5 bases). The CDR3 sequence is 15 residues long. CDR1 and CDR2 from the germline V gene are PRHDT and FYEKMQ (reference sequence). V gave up 5 bases and J gave up 0 bases, with 11 bases separating them. The CDR3 is CASSVDLFSYNEQFF. The CDR3 DNA reads as TGTGCCAGCAGCGTGGACTTGTTCTCCTACAATGAGCAGTTCTTC.

The rearrangement links TRBV20-1 to TRBJ1-1; D remains unclear. CDR1 DFQATT and CDR2 SNEGSKA come from the germline V gene (reference sequence). V was clipped by 4 bases and J by 1 base, with 10 bases between them. The CDR3 runs 13 residues. CDR3 protein: CSATGWANTEAFF. CDR3 DNA: TGCAGTGCTACTGGGTGGGCGAACACTGAAGCTTTCTTT.

V and J are TRBV5-4 and TRBJ1-2; 7 nucleotides line up with TRBD1. Germline loops: CDR1 SGHNT, CDR2 YYREEE (reference sequence). This CDR3 is 18 amino acids long. V shed 0 bases, J shed 6 bases, and the junction held 17 bases outside the gene matches. The CDR3 nucleotides are TGTGCCAGCAGCTTGGCCAAGGGGGCAGGGGGAAAAGGGAATGGCTACACCTTC. This codes for CASSLAKGAGGKGNGYTF.

In its sample, this clonotype is medium-sized. V gene TRBV29-1 combines with J gene TRBJ1-2; 7 bases are a match to TRBD1. The V segment lost 3 bases and the J segment 14 bases; nucleotides outside the gene matches: 9. Germline assignment: CDR1 SQVTM and CDR2 ANQGSEA. The CDR3 contains 11 residues. DNA of the CDR3: TGCAGCGTTGATCCTGACAGGGCCTATACCTTC. Translated: CSVDPDRAYTF.

CDR3 residues: CASSLKWPADSPLHF. Written as DNA, the CDR3 is TGTGCCAGCAGTTTAAAGTGGCCGGCTGATTCACCCCTCCACTTT. The chain has TRBV12-3 or TRBV12-4 and TRBJ1-6; D is unclear. The V and J ends lost 2 bases and 8 bases respectively, with 13 bases between them. The CDR3 length is 15 residues.

This clonotype was picked up many times. DNA of the CDR3: TGTGCCAGCAGCATACAGGGACAAACCTACGAGCAGTACTTC. It yields the protein CASSIQGQTYEQYF. J is TRBJ2-7 and V is TRBV5-6; weak D call: TRBD1 (6 bases). Trimming took 4 bases from V and 2 from J, leaving 13 bases between them. CDR1 and CDR2 (germline): SGHDT, YYEEEE. There are 14 residues in the CDR3.

This clonotype was counted only a few times. Here the CDR3 DNA reads TGTGCCAGCAGTGTACTTCGGGTCGGGGAGACCCAGTACTTC. It codes for CASSVLRVGETQYF. The rearrangement links TRBV6-2 or TRBV6-3 to TRBJ2-5, with no clear D. Germline V lookup: CDR1 MNHEY, CDR2 SVGEGT. V was trimmed by 5 bases and J by 5 bases, leaving 15 bases between them. This CDR3 contains 14 residues.

The chain combines TRBV21-1 with TRBJ2-2; the table names TRBD2, a call not compared with the DNA. TRBV21-1 is tagged as a pseudogene. The CDR3 loop spans 14 amino acids. This CDR3 is CASPGGPDTGELFF. In DNA, the CDR3 is TGTGCCAGCCCGGGGGGGCCGGACACCGGGGAGCTGTTTTTT.

The J gene is TRBJ2-7, the V gene TRBV18; D might be TRBD2 (7 bases). The V end was cut by 3 bases, the J end by 5 bases, with 20 bases between. CDR3 length: 16 amino acids. Germline values: CDR1 KGHSH, CDR2 LQKENI. The CDR3 DNA sequence: TGTGCCAGCTCACCCGGCGGGGGCCCGGGGGCCCACGAGCAGTACTTC. Translated: CASSPGGGPGAHEQYF.

By share, this clonotype ranks as medium-sized. The chain employs TRBV19 and TRBJ2-7, with D perhaps TRBD1 (5 bases). Germline CDR1 LNHDA, CDR2 SQIVND (reference sequence). V gave up 2 bases and J gave up 3 bases, with 11 bases separating them. The CDR3 extends over 14 amino acids. CDR3: CASSIRGRNYEQYF. CDR3 DNA sequence: TGTGCCAGTAGTATAAGGGGCAGAAACTACGAGCAGTACTTC.